This T cell receptor (beta chain) was found in a study of shared clonotypes between healthy human individuals. On this clone: Antigen: not known.

Study-level findings and limits: Measured sharing among donors was expected to vary with sequencing depth. Despite large depth, sorted-subset datasets appeared incompletely sequenced.

In the source study's methods: ImmunoSEQ sequences covered only the junction and lacked quality scores; filtering therefore differed. The protocol was immunoSEQ multiplex PCR, while the TCRdb copy is restricted to in-frame clones and leaves out a portion. V and J calls and clone size are copied from that table; D and trimming were computed from the DNA. The sample has about 2.1 million clones; 93% are singletons. Germline values: CDR1 MGHRA, CDR2 YSYEKL. This CDR3 is 16 amino acids long. V shed 0 bases and J shed 7 bases, with 19 bases lying between them. Naivety among CD8 cells was defined by CD45RO negativity and positive CCR7 selection, thereby excluding terminally differentiated effector memory CD45RA+ cells.

The sample comprised naive CD8+ T cells from PBMCs. This clonotype originated in a man between 18 and 29 years old in good health. Some clones in this sample may be carry-over from other donors' samples. The chain combines TRBV4-1 with TRBJ2-7; D is unresolved. In nucleotides, the CDR3 is TGCGCCAGCAGCCAAGAGGGTTTCGGCCCCCTAGGAGAGCAGTACTTC. The encoded protein is CASSQEGFGPLGEQYF.